This T cell receptor beta chain was retrieved from a study of CD4 T cells in relation to SARS-CoV-2 and coronaviruses. Whole-study context: Shared crossreactive spike epitopes were mapped to their HLA restriction.

CDR3 size: 14 residues. Germline-derived CDR1 and CDR2 are KGHDR and SFDVKD. Trimming took 4 bases from V and 5 from J, leaving 12 bases between them. Unexposed donor CD4+ T cells date from 2011-2018, before the COVID-19 pandemic. Naive and memory CD4+ T cells came from enriched cryopreserved PBMCs. Study findings and constraints: Each donor contributed either pre-pandemic or post-infection samples, not both.

Uncultured naive and memory CD4+ T cells supplied DNA for deep TCR-beta sequencing. The table came from immunoSEQ multiplex PCR; TCRdb's copy has only in-frame clones and leaves some out. Altogether around 62,000 clones are present, approximately 94% being singletons, with the ten largest covering about 0.14%. Turning to this clone: Its matching antigen is unknown.

The chain recombines TRBV24-1 with TRBJ2-3; the D gene is possibly TRBD2 (5 bases). What was sequenced was naive CD4+ T cells from PBMCs. The subset denotes: naive CD4+ T cells isolated by negative enrichment. The origin of this receptor is a human donor in good health. The CDR3 DNA reads as TGTGCCACCAGTGACACCGGACGGGGAGATACGCAGTATTTT. Translating it yields CATSDTGRGDTQYF.